This T cell receptor beta chain is from a study of blood T cell repertoires in COVID-19. Overall study context: Sites in the United States, Italy and Spain provided acute and convalescent COVID-19 samples. T cells, B-cell-depleted T cells, or PBMCs supplied cDNA or gDNA.

Original data processing: Counts of nucleated cells, estimated from reference gene primer amplification, were obtained. The repertoire was sequenced with immunoSEQ multiplex PCR; TCRdb's copy has only in-frame clones and lacks some. From that table come the V and J calls and clone size; the DNA was used to work out D and trimming. Altogether 65,000 to 75,000 clones are present, approximately 92% being singletons, with the ten largest covering under 15%. This receptor was obtained from a human donor with active COVID-19. The donor label of this sample is uncertain. Sequenced material: peripheral blood.

The CDR3 DNA follows: TGTGCCAGCAGCTTAGAGGGCGGGAGGACGGTTGAGCAGTTCTTC. Translating gives CASSLEGGRTVEQFF. V is TRBV7-6 and J is TRBJ2-1, with 8 bases lining up with TRBD2. V lost 1 base to trimming and J lost 9 bases; unmatched junction nucleotides: 8. This CDR3 is built from 15 residues. Per germline, CDR1 SGHVS and CDR2 FNYEAQ.